This T cell receptor beta chain was captured by sequencing in a study of T cells in localized non-small cell lung cancer. Looked up from germline, CDR1 is SGHTA and CDR2 is FQGNSA. The CDR3 contains 13 residues. Trimming took off 5 bases at V and 3 bases at J, with 10 bases between the two ends. Libraries were prepared by immunoSEQ multiplex PCR; TCRdb keeps only in-frame clonotypes and omits some of them. The repertoire has tens of thousands of clones, 80% to 90% of them found once; the top ten carry about 20%. The chain has TRBV7-2 and TRBJ1-1; the D gene is possibly TRBD1 (5 bases). The source was peripheral blood, collected before any cancer treatment. The source of this sequence is a man between 40 and 70 years old with stage I squamous cell lung carcinoma. In nucleotides, the CDR3 is TGTGCCAGCAGCCCCCAGGGATACACTGAAGCTTTCTTT. It codes for CASSPQGYTEAFF. Full variable domain (missing parts from reference TRBV7-2 and TRBJ1-1): GAGVSQSPSNKVTEKGKDVELRCDPISGHTALYWYRQSLGQGLEFLIYFQGNSAPDKSGLPSDRFSAERTGGSVSTLTIQRTQQEDSAVYLCASSPQGYTEAFFGQGTRLTVV.